This entry features one T cell receptor beta chain sequence. Its antigen is not yet known. One base away there is no much larger clone; base qualities are not given. The sample contains more than one DNA sequence encoding this CDR3. Taken from cysteine to phenylalanine, the CDR3 has 15 residues. This entry keeps only the CDR3 DNA: 45 bases, framed from base 1. From V the trimming removes 0 bases and from J it removes 0 bases, while the gene matches leave 2 bases of the junction unaccounted for. Taken from the germline V gene, the CDR1 and CDR2 loops are SGDLS and YYNGEE. Library method: the immunoSEQ multiplex PCR assay. Processing in the source paper ran as follows. A statistical classification framework was built for diagnosing cytomegalovirus status from the catalog of TCR beta chain sequences. What TCRdb holds here is the immuneACCESS table cut down to in-frame rearrangements. Part of the clones is not present; checked against another copy, under half of the missing clones reflect an unresolved V gene, and the others are unexplained. The V and J calls and clone size were taken over from that table, and D and trimming were inferred from the DNA. The sample records under 150,000 clones, roughly nine tenths of which are singletons. Together, the top ten hold 0.6% to 0.8% of the sample.

These data originate in a study of cytomegalovirus exposure and HLA in healthy donors (TCRdb year 2017). About the study as a whole: According to a later analysis, the roughly 120 validation repertoires were produced on the same platform as the roughly 600 repertoires of the first cohort. To predict cytomegalovirus infection status, the study brought together high-throughput TCR immunosequencing, statistical association of individual TCRs with disease status, and machine learning. The study was designed to test whether signatures of past pathogen exposure could be identified by cataloging public T cell receptors. Besides the first cohort of 666 subjects, a separate validation cohort made up of over 100 different subjects was used.

General conclusions and limits of the study: The study listed 150 to 200 TCR beta chains as associated with cytomegalovirus. The validation cohort had no HLA typing available for a later analysis, so co-occurrence within that cohort was assessed over all 120 or so repertoires. The authors suggested that the approach could potentially be extended to other disease states and immunological phenotypes. The classifier was reported to diagnose cytomegalovirus status with high specificity and sensitivity in both the original cohort and the validation cohort. Of the cluster scores, roughly 93% were above 0 in a later analysis, which found that TCRs clustered in the first cohort also tended to co-occur in the 110 or so validation repertoires. Most TCR sequences were seen in very few donors, while some public TCRs were found in many individuals. In vitro tests confirmed that a few of the cytomegalovirus-associated TCR beta chains recognize cytomegalovirus antigens.

The donors belonged to the validation cohort of over a hundred subjects, which was separate from the approximately 700-subject first cohort. The V gene is TRBV9 and the J gene is TRBJ2-7; TRBD1 lines up with 8 middle nucleotides. This TCR came from a man between 18 and 35 years old in good health and CMV-seronegative. Sequencing was carried out using PBMCs. In nucleotides, the sequence is TGTGCCAGCAGCGTAGGGCAGGGGGCCTCCTACGAGCAGTACTTC. It codes for CASSVGQGASYEQYF. Outside the CDR3, residues come from the reference TRBV9 and TRBJ2-7 proteins, so the full variable domain is: DSGVTQTPKHLITATGQRVTLRCSPRSGDLSVYWYQQSLDQGLQFLIQYYNGEERAKGNILERFSAQQFPDLHSELNLSSLELGDSALYFCASSVGQGASYEQYFGPGTRLTVT.